A selection of T cell receptor beta chains follows, all from one sample in a study of blood T cell repertoires in COVID-19. Measured with immunoSEQ multiplex PCR; TCRdb has only the in-frame clones, and not every one. The data contain approximately 120,000 clones, approximately 74% of them singletons. The sequenced sample consisted of peripheral blood. These TCRs come from a man of 80 years or more with COVID-19, enrolled during active disease. The CDR3 runs from the conserved cysteine through the conserved F or W. A D gene is named only where the DNA matches it firmly. The listing skips clone size in some rows; elsewhere it reads once, few, many or a size class.

V gene	clone size	D gene	J gene	CDR3 DNA	CDR3 protein
TRBV9	few	TRBD2	TRBJ2-3	TGTGCCAGCAGCGTAGAAGGGACTAGCGGGAGTTACACAGATACGCAGTATTTT	CASSVEGTSGSYTDTQYF
TRBV7-2	.	TRBD1	TRBJ2-7	TGTGCCAGCAGCTTCAGGGGGCGCGGAACCTACGAGCAGTACTTC	CASSFRGRGTYEQYF
TRBV11-2	.	TRBD1	TRBJ2-1	TGTGCCAGCAGCTTGGTTGGACAGGGACAGAGTGAGCAGTTCTTC	CASSLVGQGQSEQFF
TRBV4-3	.	.	TRBJ1-4	TGCGCCAGCAGCCAGCAGGGGCAGGAGGCAACTAATGAAAAACTGTTTTTT	CASSQQGQEATNEKLFF
TRBV5-6	once	TRBD1	TRBJ2-2	TGTGCCAGCAGCCCACAGGGGGTACGGATCACCGGGGAGCTGTTTTTT	CASSPQGVRITGELFF
TRBV7-9	.	TRBD2	TRBJ2-4	TGTGCCAGCAGCCGCTGGCGAGTAGCGGGAAACCCCAAAAACATTCAGTACTTC	CASSRWRVAGNPKNIQYF
TRBV2	.	TRBD2	TRBJ2-4	TGTGCCAGCAGTGCTAGCGGCCAAAACATTCAGTACTTC	CASSASGQNIQYF
TRBV7-2	few	.	TRBJ1-5	TGTGCCAGCAGCTTAGTTACGCGTCGGGGAAATCAGCCCCAGCATTTT	CASSLVTRRGNQPQHF
TRBV5-1	.	.	TRBJ2-5	TGCGCCAGCAGCCCCCGGGGAGCCGGGGAGACCCAGTACTTC	CASSPRGAGETQYF
TRBV28	.	TRBD1	TRBJ2-7	TGTGCCAGCAGCTTACAGGGGAGAGGCTACGAGCAGTACTTC	CASSLQGRGYEQYF
TRBV28	.	.	TRBJ1-5	TGTGCCAGCAGTTTCCTGGGGGGGGGCAATCAGCCCCAGCATTTT	CASSFLGGGNQPQHF
TRBV5-1	few	.	TRBJ2-3	TGCGCCAGCAGCTTGGAGCTGGAGGGTCCGCAGTATTTT	CASSLELEGPQYF
TRBV4-1	.	.	TRBJ2-3	TGCGCCAGCAGCCAAGGGTACCTTCAACATCGCACAGATACGCAGTATTTT	CASSQGYLQHRTDTQYF
TRBV18	.	.	TRBJ2-1	TGTGCCAGCTCACCATTAGCGGCTAGGGGTGAGCAGTTCTTC	CASSPLAARGEQFF
TRBV21-1	.	.	TRBJ1-4	TGTGCCAGCAGCGGGTACGACAGGGGGCAAGAAAAACTGTTTTTT	CASSGYDRGQEKLFF
TRBV27	.	TRBD2	TRBJ2-5	TGTGCCAGCAGTTTCGTAGCGGGAGCTGGGATAGAGACCCAGTACTTC	CASSFVAGAGIETQYF
TRBV18	.	.	TRBJ2-2	TGTGCCAGCTCACCACCGATGCGTGCCGGGGAGCTGTTTTTT	CASSPPMRAGELFF
TRBV7-2	once	.	TRBJ2-1	TGTGCCAGCAGCTTAGGAGCCAACAATGAGCAGTTCTTC	CASSLGANNEQFF
TRBV10-3	.	TRBD1	TRBJ1-4	TGTGCCATCAGAGGGGGCGTTAATGAAAAACTGTTTTTT	CAIRGGVNEKLFF
TRBV6-5	once	.	TRBJ2-5	TGTGCCAGCGCTGGGACTCTTTTCGCCCAAGAGACCCAGTACTTC	CASAGTLFAQETQYF
TRBV11-2	.	TRBD1	TRBJ2-1	TGTGCCAGCAGCAACCGCCGGGACAGCCTAAATGAGCAGTTCTTC	CASSNRRDSLNEQFF
TRBV5-6	.	TRBD1	TRBJ2-1	TGTGCCAGCAGCTTGCAGGGGGCGAGTTACAATGAGCAGTTCTTC	CASSLQGASYNEQFF
TRBV7-6	.	TRBD1	TRBJ1-1	TGTGCCAGCAGCTTACAGGGGGCGGTTGAAGCTTTCTTT	CASSLQGAVEAFF
TRBV3-1/TRBV3-2	.	.	TRBJ1-6	TGTGCCAGCAGCCAAGGTGGACAAGAGAATTCACCCCTCCACTTT	CASSQGGQENSPLHF
TRBV30	.	.	TRBJ1-2	TGTGCCTGGACTCCCGACAGAGAAGGATATGGCTACACCTTC	CAWTPDREGYGYTF
TRBV5-1	.	.	TRBJ1-1	TGCGCCAGCAGCTTGGCCGATGGGGGCCCTGGGACTGAAGCTTTCTTT	CASSLADGGPGTEAFF
TRBV6-5	few	.	TRBJ2-2	TGTGCCAGCAGCCTAATCGGAGCGAACACCGGGGAGCTGTTTTTT	CASSLIGANTGELFF
TRBV9	.	.	TRBJ2-3	TGTGCCAGCAGCGTAGCGAGTTTAGCGGACACAGATACGCAGTATTTT	CASSVASLADTDTQYF
TRBV2	.	TRBD1	TRBJ1-1	TGTGCCAGCAGTATACTACGAGGGGGCGGAATTGAAGCTTTCTTT	CASSILRGGGIEAFF
TRBV10-3	.	.	TRBJ2-1	TGTGCCATCAGTGAGGAAGGTGGCCCTCAGGAGTTCTTC	CAISEEGGPQEFF
TRBV7-9	.	.	TRBJ2-3	TGTGCCAGCAGCCAGCAGGCCGCAGGGACGCAGTATTTT	CASSQQAAGTQYF
TRBV7-8	.	.	TRBJ2-3	TGTGCCAGCAGCTTAAAAGCGGTGGGGGGAGATACGCAGTATTTT	CASSLKAVGGDTQYF
TRBV7-9	.	.	TRBJ2-5	TGTGCCAGCAGCTTAGTGGTAGGAGGGGAGACCCAGTACTTC	CASSLVVGGETQYF
TRBV2	.	TRBD2	TRBJ2-7	TGTGCCAGCCACGGGAGGGAGCAGTACTTC	CASHGREQYF
TRBV7-3	.	TRBD1	TRBJ2-1	TGTGCCAGCAGACCCGGGACAGGGTTTGGTGAGCAGTTCTTC	CASRPGTGFGEQFF
TRBV11-1	.	.	TRBJ2-7	TGTGCCAGCAGCTGGAAAGACAGTTCCTACGAGCAGTACTTC	CASSWKDSSYEQYF
TRBV6-5	.	.	TRBJ1-2	TGTGCCAGCAGTTACGAGGCGAACTATGGCTACACCTTC	CASSYEANYGYTF
TRBV18	.	TRBD1	TRBJ1-2	TGTGCCAGCTCACCGACGGGACAGGAACTCTATGGCTACACCTTC	CASSPTGQELYGYTF
TRBV30	.	.	TRBJ1-5	TGTGCCTGGAGTACGGGTACCGGATTCTCAGATCAGCCCCAGCATTTT	CAWSTGTGFSDQPQHF
TRBV18	.	TRBD2	TRBJ2-1	TGTGCCAGCTCCCGCTCTAGCGGGAGGGACAATGAGCAGTTCTTC	CASSRSSGRDNEQFF
TRBV7-9	.	.	TRBJ1-1	TGTGCCAGCAGCTTAACAGGAGAGAACACTGAAGCTTTCTTT	CASSLTGENTEAFF
TRBV4-3	once	TRBD2	TRBJ2-2	TGCGCCAGCAGCCAAGCCCTGACTAGCGGGACCGGGGAGCTGTTTTTT	CASSQALTSGTGELFF
TRBV27	.	TRBD1	TRBJ1-1	TGTGCCAGCAGTTTAATGGGACAGAAAGCTTTCTTT	CASSLMGQKAFF